These 14 T cell receptor beta chains were all obtained from the same sample, sequenced in a study of early T cells in non-severe SARS-CoV-2 infection. One entry per CDR3 protein results from TCRdb running MiXCR on the 5' RACE reads. This sample has 70,000 or so distinct CDR3 sequences, with roughly 9.1% found just once. The sample consisted of whole blood, taken at baseline. All receptors come from an adult who was a healthcare worker with PCR-confirmed SARS-CoV-2 infection or an uninfected control (not recorded which).

The CDR3 spells CASSVGLERNQPQHF. The DNA of the CDR3 is TGTGCCAGCAGCGTAGGGTTAGAAAGAAATCAGCCCCAGCATTTT. This chain uses TRBV9 with TRBJ1-5; D is uncertain. Deletions cut 0 bases from V and 4 bases from J, with 11 bases between. The CDR3 runs 15 residues. Looked up from germline, CDR1 is SGDLS and CDR2 is YYNGEE. Drawing the rest from reference TRBV9 and TRBJ1-5, the complete variable domain is DSGVTQTPKHLITATGQRVTLRCSPRSGDLSVYWYQQSLDQGLQFLIQYYNGEERAKGNILERFSAQQFPDLHSELNLSSLELGDSALYFCASSVGLERNQPQHFGDGTRLSIL.

At least ten counts were recorded for this clonotype. The genes are TRBV5-6 and TRBJ1-2; 9 bases agree with TRBD1. The germline V gene encodes CDR1 SGHDT and CDR2 YYEEEE. CDR3 length: 15 amino acids. V lost 4 bases and J lost 4; bases outside the gene matches: 8. This CDR3 is CASSPGQGRVYGYTF. DNA of the CDR3: TGTGCCAGCAGCCCTGGACAGGGGCGGGTCTATGGCTACACCTTC.

This clonotype was picked up a small number of times. J is TRBJ1-2 and V is TRBV5-1, with no clear D. Germline CDR1 SGHRS, CDR2 YFSETQ. The CDR3 is made up of 14 amino acids. V dropped 1 base and J dropped 2 bases, with 9 bases sitting between them. In DNA form, the CDR3 reads TGCGCCAGCAGCTTGAGTTTTACGAACTATGGCTACACCTTC. Translating it yields CASSLSFTNYGYTF.

A few counts support this clonotype. The gene calls are TRBV14 and TRBJ2-2, with a weak D call TRBD2 (5 bases). Germline V gene data show CDR1 as SGHDN and CDR2 as FVKESK. The CDR3 is made up of 13 amino acids. V was pared by 1 base and J by 7 bases, with 7 bases between. The CDR3 sequence: CASSQGGNGELFF. The CDR3 coding sequence is TGTGCCAGCAGCCAAGGAGGGAACGGGGAGCTGTTTTTT.

The chain joins TRBV12-3 or TRBV12-4 to TRBJ1-2, with D perhaps matching TRBD1 (5 bases). Trimming pared 5 bases from V and 4 bases from J, leaving 17 bases between. The CDR3 is 15 residues long. CDR3 nucleotides: TGTGCCAGCAGTCCCAGGGACTCCTTGACCTATGGCTACACCTTC. Translated, it gives CASSPRDSLTYGYTF.

J is TRBJ2-5 and V is TRBV11-2; 13 bases agree with TRBD2. The V gene end was trimmed by 2 bases and the J gene end by 2 bases; junction bases not matched to a gene: 5. Germline V gene data show CDR1 as SGHAT and CDR2 as FQNNGV. This CDR3 is built from 17 residues. In DNA, the CDR3 is TGTGCCAGCAGCTTACCGGGACTAGCGGGGAAACAAGAGACCCAGTACTTC. This encodes CASSLPGLAGKQETQYF.

This clonotype was seen at least ten times. The V gene is TRBV29-1, the J gene TRBJ1-1, with D hard to call. The CDR3 spans 14 residues. V was shortened by 0 bases and J by 8 bases, with 16 bases between the two germline ends. Germline-derived CDR1 and CDR2 are SQVTM and ANQGSEA. CDR3: CSVEDQERGFEAFF. The DNA of the CDR3 is TGCAGCGTTGAAGATCAGGAGAGAGGATTCGAAGCTTTCTTT.

Ten or more counts support this clonotype. The V gene is TRBV7-3, the J gene TRBJ2-4; a weak D match, TRBD2 (5 bases). V was clipped by 5 bases and J by 3 bases, with 14 bases between them. There are 15 residues in the CDR3. CDR1 and CDR2 from the germline V gene are SGHTA and FQGTGA. This CDR3 is CASSPVAGGKNIQYF. In nucleotides, the CDR3 is TGTGCCAGCAGCCCCGTGGCGGGCGGCAAAAACATTCAGTACTTC.

This clonotype was seen many times. This rearrangement joins TRBV7-3 to TRBJ2-2, with D possibly matching TRBD1 (6 bases). Deletions cut 3 bases from V and 1 base from J, with 9 bases between. The CDR3 runs to 15 residues. The V gene's germline CDR1 is SGHTA and CDR2 FQGTGA. This CDR3 reads CASSLDSENTGELFF. Here the CDR3 DNA reads TGTGCCAGCAGCTTGGACAGTGAGAACACCGGGGAGCTGTTTTTT.

V usage is TRBV6-2 or TRBV6-3 and J usage is TRBJ1-2; 8 bases line up with TRBD1. This CDR3 has 16 amino acids. The germline V gene has CDR1 MNHEY and CDR2 SVGEGT. V shed 2 bases, J shed 7 bases, and the junction held 12 bases outside the gene matches. The DNA for the CDR3 is TGTGCCAGCAGTTACCCGGACAGGGTGGAGGATGGTGGCTACACCTTC. Encoded protein: CASSYPDRVEDGGYTF.

This clonotype has ten or more counts. V is TRBV7-3 and J is TRBJ2-6; D may be TRBD1 (5 bases). The germline V gene encodes CDR1 SGHTA and CDR2 FQGTGA. This CDR3 is 15 amino acids long. V gave up 0 bases and J gave up 2 bases, with 5 bases separating them. CDR3 in DNA: TGTGCCAGCAGCTTAACCAGGGCTGGGGCCAACGTCCTGACTTTC. It codes for CASSLTRAGANVLTF. Full variable domain (outside the CDR3, taken from reference TRBV7-3 and TRBJ2-6): GAGVSQTPSNKVTEKGKYVELRCDPISGHTALYWYRQSLGQGPEFLIYFQGTGAADDSGLPNDRFFAVRPEGSVSTLKIQRTERGDSAVYLCASSLTRAGANVLTFGAGSRLTVL.

A few counts support this clonotype. The chain combines TRBV6-2 or TRBV6-3 with TRBJ1-1; 8 nucleotides match TRBD1. CDR1 and CDR2 from the germline V gene are MNHEY and SVGEGT. This CDR3 is built from 15 residues. J was trimmed by 4 bases and V by 5 bases; bases with no gene match: 9. Here the CDR3 DNA reads TGTGCCAGCAGTGCTGCCGGGACAGGAGCCACTGAAGCTTTCTTT. It encodes CASSAAGTGATEAFF.

This clonotype has only a few counts. The chain couples TRBV20-1 to TRBJ1-1; D unclear. The CDR3 is 13 residues long. Germline lookup yields CDR1 DFQATT and CDR2 SNEGSKA (reference sequence). The V end was cut by 3 bases, the J end by 1 base, with 9 bases between. The CDR3 here is CSASLRPNTEAFF. In DNA form, the CDR3 reads TGCAGTGCTAGCCTCCGACCGAACACTGAAGCTTTCTTT.

The chain uses TRBV15 and TRBJ1-6, with D tentatively TRBD1 (6 bases). The germline V gene has CDR1 LNHNV and CDR2 YYDKDF (reference sequence). The CDR3 has 17 amino acids. Trimming took 3 bases from V and 0 from J, leaving 12 bases between them. The CDR3 reads CATSRVRGSSYNSPLHF. Here the CDR3 DNA reads TGTGCCACCAGCAGGGTCAGGGGCAGCTCCTATAATTCACCCCTCCACTTT.